This T cell receptor (beta chain) appears in the sequencing data of a study of T cells in localized non-small cell lung cancer. Study results and caveats: A denser population of T cells in blood accompanied longer overall survival.

This table comes from immunoSEQ multiplex PCR, and its TCRdb copy is limited to in-frame clones, with some not included. Of around 39,000 clones in the sample, approximately 88% were seen once. Notes on this clone: Its antigen is currently unknown.

This CDR3 is built from 15 residues. The V segment lost 0 bases and the J segment 3 bases; nucleotides outside the gene matches: 3. Germline CDR1 is SGDLS and CDR2 is YYNGEE. The source of this sequence is a woman aged 35 to 70 with stage I lung adenocarcinoma. The starting material was peripheral blood, obtained before any cancer treatment. This chain uses TRBV9 with TRBJ1-5; TRBD1 matches at 7 bases. The CDR3 sequence is CASSVAGGPNQPQHF. The CDR3 DNA reads as TGTGCCAGCAGCGTAGCAGGGGGTCCCAATCAGCCCCAGCATTTT.